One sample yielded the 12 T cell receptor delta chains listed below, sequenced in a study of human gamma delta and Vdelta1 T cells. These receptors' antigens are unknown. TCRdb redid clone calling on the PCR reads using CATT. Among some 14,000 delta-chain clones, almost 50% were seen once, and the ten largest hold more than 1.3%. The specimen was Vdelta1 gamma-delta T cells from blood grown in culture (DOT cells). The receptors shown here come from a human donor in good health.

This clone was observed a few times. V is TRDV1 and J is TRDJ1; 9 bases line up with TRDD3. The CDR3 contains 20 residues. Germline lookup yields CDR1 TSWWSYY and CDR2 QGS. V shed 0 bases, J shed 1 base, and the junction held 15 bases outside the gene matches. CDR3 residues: CALGELSSLLHWGSTDKLIF. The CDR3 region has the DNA TGTGCTCTTGGGGAACTCTCGTCTCTCCTCCACTGGGGGAGCACCGATAAACTCATCTTT.

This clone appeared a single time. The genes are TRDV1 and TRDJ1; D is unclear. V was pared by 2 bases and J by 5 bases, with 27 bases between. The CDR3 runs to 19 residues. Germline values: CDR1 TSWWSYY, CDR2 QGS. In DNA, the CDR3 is TGTGCTCTTGGGGAAACCGCTATTCCGACGCGCATCCCCTGGGATAAACTCATCTTT. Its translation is CALGETAIPTRIPWDKLIF.

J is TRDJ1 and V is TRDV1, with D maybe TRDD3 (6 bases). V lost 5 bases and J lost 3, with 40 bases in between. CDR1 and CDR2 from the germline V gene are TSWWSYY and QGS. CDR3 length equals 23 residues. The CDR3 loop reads CALGRPSHTGRIWGADLADKLIF. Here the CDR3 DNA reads TGTGCTCTTGGGAGGCCTTCGCATACTGGGAGGATATGGGGGGCCGATTTGGCCGATAAACTCATCTTT.

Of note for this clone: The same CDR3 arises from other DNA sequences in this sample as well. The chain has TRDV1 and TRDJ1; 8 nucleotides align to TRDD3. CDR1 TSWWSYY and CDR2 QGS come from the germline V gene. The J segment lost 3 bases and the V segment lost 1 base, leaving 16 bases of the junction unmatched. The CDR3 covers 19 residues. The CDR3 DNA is TGTGCTCTTGGGGAACAATCTCAAAAGAGGGATACGGGAGCCGATAAACTCATCTTT. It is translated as CALGEQSQKRDTGADKLIF.

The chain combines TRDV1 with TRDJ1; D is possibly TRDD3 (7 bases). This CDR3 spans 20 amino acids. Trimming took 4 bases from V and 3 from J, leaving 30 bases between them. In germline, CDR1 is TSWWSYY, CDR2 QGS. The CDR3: CALGAALLRRAGGYADKLIF. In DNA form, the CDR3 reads TGTGCTCTTGGGGCGGCCCTCCTACGGCGAGCTGGGGGTTATGCCGATAAACTCATCTTT.

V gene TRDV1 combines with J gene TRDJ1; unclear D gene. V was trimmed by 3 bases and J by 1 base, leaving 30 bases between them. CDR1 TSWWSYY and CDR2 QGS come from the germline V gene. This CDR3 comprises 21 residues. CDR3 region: CALGEWVFPVSLFRSTDKLIF. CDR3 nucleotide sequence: TGTGCTCTTGGGGAGTGGGTTTTCCCCGTATCCTTATTTCGGAGCACCGATAAACTCATCTTT.

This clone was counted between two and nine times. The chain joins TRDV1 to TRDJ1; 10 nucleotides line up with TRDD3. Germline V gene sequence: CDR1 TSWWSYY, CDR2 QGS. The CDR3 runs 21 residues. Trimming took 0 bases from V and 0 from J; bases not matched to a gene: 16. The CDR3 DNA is TGTGCTCTTGGGGAACTCAGGGGTCCTAGGGGTACTGGGGGATACACCGATAAACTCATCTTT. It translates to CALGELRGPRGTGGYTDKLIF.

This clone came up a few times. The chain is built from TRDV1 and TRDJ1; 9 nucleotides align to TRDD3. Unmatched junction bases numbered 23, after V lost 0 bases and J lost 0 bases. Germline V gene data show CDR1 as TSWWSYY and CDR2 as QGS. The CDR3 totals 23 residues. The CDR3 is CALGELEFSTHLGDPQYTDKLIF. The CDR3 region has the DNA TGTGCTCTTGGGGAACTTGAATTTTCGACCCATCTGGGGGATCCTCAGTACACCGATAAACTCATCTTT.

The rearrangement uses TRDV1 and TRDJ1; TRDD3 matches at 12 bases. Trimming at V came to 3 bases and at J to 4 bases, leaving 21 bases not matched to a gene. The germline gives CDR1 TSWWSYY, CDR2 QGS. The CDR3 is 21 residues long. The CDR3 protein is CALGEGIFPLGDTLGSDKLIF. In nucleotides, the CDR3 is TGTGCTCTTGGGGAGGGTATCTTCCCTCTGGGGGATACGCTGGGGAGCGATAAACTCATCTTT.

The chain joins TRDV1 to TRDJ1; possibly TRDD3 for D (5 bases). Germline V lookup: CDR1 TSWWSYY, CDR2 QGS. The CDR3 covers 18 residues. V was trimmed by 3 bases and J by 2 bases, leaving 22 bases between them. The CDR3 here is CALGDLFGLPRGTDKLIF. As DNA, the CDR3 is TGTGCTCTTGGGGATCTGTTCGGCCTCCCCAGGGGGACCGATAAACTCATCTTT.

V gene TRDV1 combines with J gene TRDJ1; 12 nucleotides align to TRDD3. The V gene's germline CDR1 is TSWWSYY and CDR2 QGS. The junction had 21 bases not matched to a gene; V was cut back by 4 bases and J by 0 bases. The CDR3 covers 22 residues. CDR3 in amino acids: CALGGFLQNTLGDTGYTDKLIF. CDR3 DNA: TGTGCTCTTGGGGGCTTCCTACAGAACACTCTGGGGGATACGGGGTACACCGATAAACTCATCTTT.

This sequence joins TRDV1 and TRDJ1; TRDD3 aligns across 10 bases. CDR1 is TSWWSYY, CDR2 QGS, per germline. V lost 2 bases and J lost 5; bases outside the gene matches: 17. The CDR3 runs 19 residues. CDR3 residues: CALGEGSRFLGGYEDKLIF. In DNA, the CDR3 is TGTGCTCTTGGGGAAGGGTCCAGGTTCCTAGGGGGATACGAGGATAAACTCATCTTT.